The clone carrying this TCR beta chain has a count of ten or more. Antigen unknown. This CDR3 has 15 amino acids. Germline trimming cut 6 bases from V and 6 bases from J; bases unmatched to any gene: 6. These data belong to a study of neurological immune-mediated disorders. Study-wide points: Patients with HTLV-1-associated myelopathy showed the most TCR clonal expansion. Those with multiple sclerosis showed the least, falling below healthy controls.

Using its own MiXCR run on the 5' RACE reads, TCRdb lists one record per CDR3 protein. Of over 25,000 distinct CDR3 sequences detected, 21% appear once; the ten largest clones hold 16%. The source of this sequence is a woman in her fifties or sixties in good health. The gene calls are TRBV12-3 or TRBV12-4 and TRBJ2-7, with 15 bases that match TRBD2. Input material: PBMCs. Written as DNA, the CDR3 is TGTGCCAGCAGGATTCCGGGACTAGCGGGAGGCGAGCAGTACTTC. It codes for CASRIPGLAGGEQYF.